A single T cell receptor beta chain is shown here with its context. In the authors' workflow: Nucleated cell counts were estimated from reference gene primer amplification. The method was immunoSEQ multiplex PCR; TCRdb's version includes in-frame clones alone and lacks a portion of them. The V and J calls and clone size are taken from that table; D and trimming were inferred from the DNA. Counted here are 250,000 to 350,000 clones, nearly 90% occurring once; the ten biggest clones make up 1%. The CDR3 spans 14 residues. The V and J ends lost 0 bases and 3 bases respectively, with 9 bases between them. CDR1 is SGHRS, CDR2 YFSETQ, per germline. This sample is drawn from a study of blood T cell repertoires in COVID-19.

Sequenced sample: PBMCs or T cells enriched from blood (not recorded which). The clonotype comes from a woman aged 25 to 39 who had recovered from COVID-19. The J gene is TRBJ1-1, the V gene TRBV5-1; TRBD1 might be the D (5 bases). CDR3 loop: CASSLGGTYTEAFF. CDR3 sequence (DNA): TGCGCCAGCAGCTTGGGCGGGACCTACACTGAAGCTTTCTTT.